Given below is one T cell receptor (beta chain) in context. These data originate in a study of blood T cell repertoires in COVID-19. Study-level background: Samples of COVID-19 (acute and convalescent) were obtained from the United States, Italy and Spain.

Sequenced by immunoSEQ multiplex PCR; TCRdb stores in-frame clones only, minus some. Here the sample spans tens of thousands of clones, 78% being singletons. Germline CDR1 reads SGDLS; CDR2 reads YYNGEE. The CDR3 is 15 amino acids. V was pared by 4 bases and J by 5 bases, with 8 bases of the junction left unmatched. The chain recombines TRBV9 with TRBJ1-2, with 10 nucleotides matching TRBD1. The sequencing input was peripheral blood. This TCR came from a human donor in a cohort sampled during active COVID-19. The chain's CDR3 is CASSSRDRGKYGYTF. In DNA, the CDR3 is TGTGCCAGCAGCAGCCGGGACAGGGGTAAATATGGCTACACCTTC.